This T cell receptor beta chain stems from a study of T cells in Graves' hyperthyroidism and ophthalmopathy (dated by TCRdb to between 2018 and 2021). Background for the entire study: Peripheral blood samples were taken at the time of initial diagnosis, prior to any treatment. TCR V-J signatures able to tell the groups apart were searched for in a discovery cohort of 100 patients, of whom about 40 had Graves' ophthalmopathy and about 60 had stable Graves' hyperthyroidism. Prospective prediction of ophthalmopathy was tested in an independent validation cohort consisting of 18 hyperthyroidism patients and more than 15 patients who later progressed to ophthalmopathy. For training and testing, the roughly 97 patients in the discovery cohort were randomly divided in a 7:3 ratio. In about 6 Graves' hyperthyroidism patients, the study also compared T-cell repertoires from thyroid tissue with T-cell repertoires from blood. Following sampling, methimazole starting at 30 mg daily was given to hyperthyroidism patients, and high-dose intravenous methylprednisolone was given to ophthalmopathy patients. The paper reports TCR Vbeta CDR3 sequencing of some 140 peripheral blood samples: under 45 ophthalmopathy, roughly 74 hyperthyroidism and around 17 progressor patients. The investigation overall reported the following: Ophthalmopathy was separated from stable hyperthyroidism by a 13 V-J signature model, with approximately 86% sensitivity and about 81% specificity obtained in cross-validation and 80%/75% obtained in testing. During validation, the model predicted progression to ophthalmopathy a median of approximately 6 months ahead of onset, with around 70% sensitivity and under 85% specificity. Most expanded thyroid clonotypes (frequency above 0.001) were also detected in blood, suggesting blood repertoires may reflect thyroid immune responses. No statistical method was used to fix the sample size in advance, and group allocation was not hidden from the investigators.

This clonotype was detected a few times. Its antigen is unknown. No much larger clone is present one base from it, and per-base qualities are unavailable. TCR beta CDR3 regions were amplified from RNA transcripts. For the first round of RT-PCR on the TCR CDR3, the HTBI primer set was used together with the Qiagen OneStep RT-PCR kit. The libraries were constructed in a second round of multiplex PCR and then size-selected and purified. Paired-end sequencing of the libraries was performed with 100 bp reads on an Illumina HiSeq2000. The published analysis was carried out like this. SOAPnuke was used to process the raw data, with reads discarded if the reads contained adapters or uncalled bases, had a mean Phred below 15, or lacked an exact constant-primer or identifier match. High-quality paired reads were merged using COPE v1.2.5, and each unique nucleotide sequence was defined as a clonotype. Clonotypes were aligned to IMGT TRBV, TRBD and TRBJ reference segments using MiTCR v1.1. The analysis was restricted to V-J combinations with a frequency above 0.0001, which together covered about 99% of the repertoires. The TCS score was defined as F50 (clonal expansion) divided by E x V (chaos), with BLOSUM62-based TCRdist calculated between CDR3 peptides within each V-J. Welch's t-statistics and random forest reduced approximately 520 V-J features to under 15, which were used in a naive Bayes classifier (R e1071). TCRdb reran the public reads through fastp at Q25 and MiXCR, keeping productive beta chains. Each CDR3 protein appears once, grouped with its most common genes and DNA. These V and J calls rely on TCRdb rather than the paper's analysis. This sample lists hundreds of thousands of distinct CDR3 sequences; around 13% were detected once. The ten largest clones add up to under 15% of the sample.

In the ophthalmopathy patients, disease was moderately to severely active, with a Clinical Activity Score of 3 or more, a NOSPECS grade of 4 or more, and a duration of less than 3 months. The study excluded patients with uncontrolled infections, other autoimmune diseases, pregnancy or lactation. Diagnoses were based on clinical symptoms, serum thyroxine and TRAb, thyroid ultrasound and orbital computed tomography. PBMCs were isolated from more than 9 ml of fresh peripheral blood by Ficoll-Paque density gradient centrifugation. Total RNA was extracted with Trizol reagent, and quality was checked on an Agilent 2100 Bioanalyzer. The sequence was collected from a woman aged 45-65 years with Graves' ophthalmopathy. Sequencing used blood.

The CDR3 loop reads CASSPTAISQFF. The bases read TGTGCCAGCAGCCCGACAGCTATTTCGCAGTTCTTC. Recombination connected TRBV7-9 to TRBJ2-1, and TRBD1 may be the D gene, going by 5 matching bases. CDR1 SEHNR and CDR2 FQNEAQ were looked up in the germline V gene (reference sequence). The CDR3 sequence holds 12 residues, the cysteine and phenylalanine included. Here the CDR3 DNA is all that survives: 36 bases in frame from base 1. V is shortened by 5 bases, J by 12 bases, and the region joining them spans 14 bases.